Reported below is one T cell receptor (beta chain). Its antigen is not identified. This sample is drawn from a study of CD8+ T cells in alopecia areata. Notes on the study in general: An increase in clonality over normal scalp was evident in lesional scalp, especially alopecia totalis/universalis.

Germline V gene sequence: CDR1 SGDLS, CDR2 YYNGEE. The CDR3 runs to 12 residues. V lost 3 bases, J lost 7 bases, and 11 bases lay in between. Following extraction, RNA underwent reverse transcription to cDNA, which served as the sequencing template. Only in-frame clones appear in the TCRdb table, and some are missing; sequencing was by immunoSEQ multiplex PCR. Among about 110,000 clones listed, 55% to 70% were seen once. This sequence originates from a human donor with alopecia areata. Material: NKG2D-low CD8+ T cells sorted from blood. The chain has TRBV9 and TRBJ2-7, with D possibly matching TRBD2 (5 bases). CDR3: CASSGSRGEQYF. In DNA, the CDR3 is TGTGCCAGCAGCGGGTCACGAGGGGAGCAGTACTTC.